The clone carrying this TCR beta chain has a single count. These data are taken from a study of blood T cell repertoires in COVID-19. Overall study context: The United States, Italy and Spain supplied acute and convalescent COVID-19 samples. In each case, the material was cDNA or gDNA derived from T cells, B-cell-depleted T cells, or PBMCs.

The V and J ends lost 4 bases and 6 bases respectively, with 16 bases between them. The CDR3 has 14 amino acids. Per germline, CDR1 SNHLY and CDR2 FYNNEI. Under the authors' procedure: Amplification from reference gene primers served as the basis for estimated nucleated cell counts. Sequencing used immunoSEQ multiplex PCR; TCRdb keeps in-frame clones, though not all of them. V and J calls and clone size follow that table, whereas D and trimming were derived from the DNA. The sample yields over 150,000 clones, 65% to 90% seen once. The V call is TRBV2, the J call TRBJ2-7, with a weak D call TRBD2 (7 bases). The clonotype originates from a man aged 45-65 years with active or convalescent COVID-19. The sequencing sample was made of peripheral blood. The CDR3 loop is CASSVGGGAREQYF. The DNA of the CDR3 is TGTGCCAGCAGTGTCGGTGGGGGGGCCCGCGAGCAGTACTTC. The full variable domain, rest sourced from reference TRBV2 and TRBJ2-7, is EPEVTQTPSHQVTQMGQEVILRCVPISNHLYFYWYRQILGQKVEFLVSFYNNEISEKSEIFDDQFSVERPDGSNFTLKIRSTKLEDSAMYFCASSVGGGAREQYFGPGTRLTVT.